This T cell receptor (beta chain) was sequenced in a study of shared clonotypes between healthy human individuals. Study observations and caveats: The generation probabilities recorded for non-shared clonotypes fell below those of clonotypes shared by all four donors.

As regards this clone: The antigen remains undetermined.

This CDR3 is built from 13 residues. The germline V gene encodes CDR1 MGHDK and CDR2 SYGVNS. V lost 8 bases, J lost 10 bases, and 19 bases lay in between. Original processing notes: ImmunoSEQ supplied junction-only sequences lacking quality scores, so filtering was different. Sequencing used immunoSEQ multiplex PCR; TCRdb keeps in-frame clones, though not all of them. V, J and clone size are taken as reported in that table, and D and trimming were inferred from the DNA itself. The table records approximately 2.1 million clones, approximately 95% of them present only once. This chain joins TRBV25-1 and TRBJ2-3; D remains ambiguous. Sample: naive CD4+ T cells from PBMCs. The subset denotes: CD45RA+ positively selected. The TCR originated in a young man in good health. Some clones in this sample may be carry-over from other donors' samples. The CDR3 nucleotides are TGTGCCAGCGCTGGCCTGGCGTCAGCTGCGCAGTATTTT. Encoded protein: CASAGLASAAQYF.